These T cell receptor beta chains were read from a single sample in a study of identifying expanded T cells in peripheral blood. Assay: immunoSEQ multiplex PCR; the TCRdb copy retains only in-frame clones and omits some. The sample consists of around 100,000 clones, around 90% of them appearing once. The sample comprised blood. The receptors originated from a person between 18 and 69 years old in good health. Each CDR3 is given with its conserved first and last residue. D genes are given only for firm matches. Size is omitted from some rows. Given values are once, few, many or a class for expanded clones.

D gene	V gene	clone size	J gene	CDR3 DNA	CDR3 protein
NA	TRBV10-3	NA	TRBJ1-2	TGTGCCACCATAGGAGGGTATGGCTACACCTTC	CATIGGYGYTF
NA	TRBV6-1	NA	TRBJ1-5	TGTGCCAGCAACCAGGCGAGGAGCAATCAGCCCCAGCATTTT	CASNQARSNQPQHF
NA	TRBV18	NA	TRBJ1-3	TGTGCCAGCTCGGCTGGGAGCCAGATCTCTGGAAACACCATATATTTT	CASSAGSQISGNTIYF
TRBD2	TRBV6-5	NA	TRBJ2-1	TGTGCCAGCAGTTTTACTAGCGGGAGGTCCTACAATGAGCAGTTCTTC	CASSFTSGRSYNEQFF
TRBD1	TRBV6-1	NA	TRBJ1-2	TGTGCCAGCAGTCCGGGACAGGAATATGGCTACACCTTC	CASSPGQEYGYTF
NA	TRBV30	NA	TRBJ1-1	TGTGCCTGGAGACAGTACACTGAAGCTTTCTTT	CAWRQYTEAFF
NA	TRBV5-8	NA	TRBJ2-1	TGTGCCAGCAGCCCCAACACGTTCACCTACAATGAGCAGTTCTTC	CASSPNTFTYNEQFF
TRBD1	TRBV6-6	NA	TRBJ1-3	TGTGCCAGCAGGCAGGGGGGGATCTCTGGAAACACCATATATTTT	CASRQGGISGNTIYF
NA	TRBV21-1	NA	TRBJ1-4	TGTGCCAGCAGCAATCGACCAGGGGAGGTCGAAAAACTGTTTTTT	CASSNRPGEVEKLFF
TRBD1	TRBV7-9	NA	TRBJ2-3	TGTGCCAGCCGCTTGAACAGGGGCGATGCAGATACGCAGTATTTT	CASRLNRGDADTQYF
NA	TRBV5-6	once	TRBJ1-2	TGTGCCAGCAACCAACTACAGGGAAACTATGGCTACACCTTC	CASNQLQGNYGYTF
TRBD1	TRBV25-1	NA	TRBJ1-3	TGTGCCAGCAGTGGAGGACAGGCCCACTCTGGAAACACCATATATTTT	CASSGGQAHSGNTIYF
TRBD2	TRBV7-3	few	TRBJ2-5	TGTGCCAGCAGCCCCCTAGCGGGGGGGAAAGAGACCCAGTACTTC	CASSPLAGGKETQYF
NA	TRBV2	few	TRBJ2-3	TGTGCCAGCAGTGAAGCTTACGGGAATACGCAGTATTTT	CASSEAYGNTQYF
NA	TRBV19	once	TRBJ2-1	TGTGCCAGTAGTGCGGAGAAGGGCTACAATGAGCAGTTCTTC	CASSAEKGYNEQFF
NA	TRBV7-9	NA	TRBJ2-2	TGTGCCAGCAGCATCACAACAGGATACACCGGGGAGCTGTTTTTT	CASSITTGYTGELFF
NA	TRBV10-3	NA	TRBJ2-7	TGTGCCATCAGTGAAACGGGAATGGACGAGCAGTACTTC	CAISETGMDEQYF
NA	TRBV13	NA	TRBJ2-7	TGTGCCAGCAGCTTAGGCCGAATTGGGACCTACGAGCAGTACTTC	CASSLGRIGTYEQYF
NA	TRBV25-1	once	TRBJ1-4	TGTGCCAGCAGTCTGGGCCGGGGTCGTGAAAAACTGTTTTTT	CASSLGRGREKLFF
NA	TRBV2	NA	TRBJ1-5	TGTGCCAGCATCCGGACACCGTCTGACCGTAGCAATCAGCCCCAGCATTTT	CASIRTPSDRSNQPQHF
TRBD2	TRBV9	NA	TRBJ2-7	TGTGCCAGCAGCGTAGAGTCGCTAGCGGGAGGGCCGGGGTACGAGCAGTACTTC	CASSVESLAGGPGYEQYF
TRBD2	TRBV4-1	NA	TRBJ2-7	TGCGCCAGCAGCCAAGACCTAGCGGGGGGCAAGTACGAGCAGTACTTC	CASSQDLAGGKYEQYF
TRBD2	TRBV5-1	NA	TRBJ2-7	TGCGCCAGCAGCTTGGGGGGACTAGCGGGTGGAGAGCAGTACTTC	CASSLGGLAGGEQYF
NA	TRBV19	NA	TRBJ1-1	TGTGCCAGTAGTATAAGGCTTATGAACACTGAAGCTTTCTTT	CASSIRLMNTEAFF
NA	TRBV15	NA	TRBJ1-4	TGTGCCACCAGCAGAGATCAGGGGAAACTGTTTTTT	CATSRDQGKLFF
NA	TRBV29-1	NA	TRBJ2-7	TGCAGCGTCGGCCAGGGGAACGAGCAGTACTTC	CSVGQGNEQYF
TRBD1	TRBV6-6	NA	TRBJ2-5	TGTGCCAGCAGCCCGGGACAGTACCAAGAGACCCAGTACTTC	CASSPGQYQETQYF
NA	TRBV9	NA	TRBJ2-3	TGTGCCAGCAGCCTAAGGAGTAGCACAGATACGCAGTATTTT	CASSLRSSTDTQYF
NA	TRBV29-1	NA	TRBJ1-3	TGCAGCGTTGTTATGAGCTCTGGAAACACCATATATTTT	CSVVMSSGNTIYF
NA	TRBV7-9	few	TRBJ1-6	TGTGCCAGCTCCCGCGGGGGCGGCCAGACACCCCTCCACTTT	CASSRGGGQTPLHF
NA	TRBV30	once	TRBJ1-2	TGTGCCTGGAGTCCCCGGGGGCCGAACTATGGCTACACCTTC	CAWSPRGPNYGYTF
TRBD1	TRBV6-1	NA	TRBJ2-7	TGTGCCAGCAGTGTTTTTGTCGACAGGGGGAGCAGCTCCTACGAGCAGCACTTC	CASSVFVDRGSSSYEQHF
NA	TRBV6-5	NA	TRBJ1-2	TGTGCCAGCAGTGAAACAAGCTATGGCTACACCTTC	CASSETSYGYTF
NA	TRBV18	NA	TRBJ1-4	TGTGCCAGCTCACCAACGTGGGGACTCTCTAATGAAAAACTGTTTTTT	CASSPTWGLSNEKLFF
NA	TRBV27	NA	TRBJ1-3	TGTGCCAGCAGTTTGGGACCTGGAAACACCATATATTTT	CASSLGPGNTIYF
TRBD2	TRBV9	NA	TRBJ2-5	TGTGCCAGCAGCAAATCGGGGGGTGTGGAGACCCAGTACTTC	CASSKSGGVETQYF
NA	TRBV11-3	NA	TRBJ2-3	TGTGCCAGCAGCTTAGGGGCGAGCGGAAACACAGATACGCAGTATTTT	CASSLGASGNTDTQYF
TRBD1	TRBV19	NA	TRBJ1-4	TGTGCCAGTAGTCCACAGGGGGCAACTAATGAAAAACTGTTTTTT	CASSPQGATNEKLFF
TRBD1	TRBV4-3	NA	TRBJ1-3	TGCGCCAGCAGCCGAGGGGGACAGTTAGTTACAACTGGAAACACCATATATTTT	CASSRGGQLVTTGNTIYF
NA	TRBV10-3	NA	TRBJ1-2	TGTGCCATCAGTGACGGCAACTTCTATGGCTACACCTTC	CAISDGNFYGYTF
NA	TRBV29-1	NA	TRBJ1-1	TGCAGCGAAACCAGGGGATACACTGAAGCTTTCTTT	CSETRGYTEAFF
TRBD2	TRBV19	NA	TRBJ2-2	TGTGCCAGTAGTACTGGACTAGCGGGACCAACCGGGGAGCTGTTTTTT	CASSTGLAGPTGELFF
TRBD2	TRBV27	NA	TRBJ2-2	TGTGCCAGCAGTCCCGTTCGACTAGCGGGATCTCTCGGGGAGCTGTTTTTT	CASSPVRLAGSLGELFF
TRBD2	TRBV5-1	once	TRBJ2-1	TGCGCCAGCAGCTTGGAGGCCGGGGGGGCGGACAATGAGCAGTTCTTC	CASSLEAGGADNEQFF
TRBD2	TRBV27	few	TRBJ2-4	TGTGCCAGCAGCAAACCGGGACTAGCAACTTACTTC	CASSKPGLATYF
NA	TRBV5-1	NA	TRBJ2-5	TGCGCCAGCAGTTCTCCAAGGGACAAAAAAGAGACCCAGTACTTC	CASSSPRDKKETQYF
NA	TRBV6-1	NA	TRBJ1-1	TGTGCCAGCGACCAGGGCTACACTGAAGCTTTCTTT	CASDQGYTEAFF
NA	TRBV19	NA	TRBJ2-1	TGTGCCAGTAGTCCGTTAGGAGGGAGCTCCTACAATGAGCAGTTCTTC	CASSPLGGSSYNEQFF
NA	TRBV6-5	NA	TRBJ1-2	TGTGCCAGCATGAGGGGGGGTGACTATGGCTACACCTTC	CASMRGGDYGYTF
NA	TRBV11-3	NA	TRBJ2-2	TGTGCCAGCAGCTTAGTTGGGTCCGCAAACACCGGGGAGCTGTTTTTT	CASSLVGSANTGELFF
TRBD2	TRBV19	once	TRBJ2-1	TGTGCCAGTAGTATAGCCCCGGGGAGCGGGGGGCAGGGTGAGCAGTTCTTC	CASSIAPGSGGQGEQFF
NA	TRBV29-1	NA	TRBJ2-7	TGCAGCGTAGCTACAGGATTCCTTCCCTACGAGCAGTACTTC	CSVATGFLPYEQYF
NA	TRBV6-6	NA	TRBJ1-1	TGTGCCAGCAGTTACGAGGAGACTGAAGCTTTCTTT	CASSYEETEAFF
NA	TRBV7-8	NA	TRBJ1-2	TGTGCCAGCAGCTTATCTCGCCGCTATGGCTACACCTTC	CASSLSRRYGYTF
TRBD1	TRBV6-5	NA	TRBJ1-1	TGTGCCAGCAGGAACAGGGGGCGGACTGAAGCTTTCTTT	CASRNRGRTEAFF
NA	TRBV5-1	NA	TRBJ1-2	TGCGCCAGCAGCTTGGTTGGCAATGGCTACACCTTC	CASSLVGNGYTF
NA	TRBV4-2	once	TRBJ2-1	TGTGCCAGCAGCCCTAGCACAAACAATGAGCAGTTCTTC	CASSPSTNNEQFF
TRBD2	TRBV6-5	NA	TRBJ2-1	TGTGCCAGCAGTTACGGCGGGGGGGCCAGGAATGAGCAGTTCTTC	CASSYGGGARNEQFF
TRBD2	TRBV5-4	NA	TRBJ2-5	TGTGCCAGCAGCTTGGGACTAGCCAAGCAAGAGACCCAGTACTTC	CASSLGLAKQETQYF
NA	TRBV7-3	few	TRBJ1-1	TGTGCCAGCAGCACAAGTGTGGGGACTGAAGCTTTCTTT	CASSTSVGTEAFF